A selection of T cell receptor beta chains follows, all from one sample in a study of human T cells and chemical hapten exposure. MiXCR, run by TCRdb on the 5' RACE reads, gives a single entry per CDR3 protein. The data show about 81,000 distinct CDR3 sequences, more than 7% seen once. The source is a male donor in good health. The conserved cysteine and the conserved F or W are not part of the CDR3 here.

J gene: TRBJ2-2; V gene: TRBV2; CDR3 protein: ASSESQGMHTGELF
J gene: TRBJ2-1; V gene: TRBV10-3; CDR3 protein: AISDGLAGGPGPYNEQF
J gene: TRBJ2-7; V gene: TRBV20-1; CDR3 protein: SAREIGTGFIYEQY
J gene: TRBJ1-2; V gene: TRBV9; CDR3 protein: ASSASTPGANYGYT
J gene: TRBJ2-1; V gene: TRBV27; CDR3 protein: ASSLSGRRNEQF
J gene: TRBJ1-1; V gene: TRBV12-3/TRBV12-4; CDR3 protein: ATQMGNTEAF
J gene: TRBJ2-5; V gene: TRBV5-1; CDR3 protein: ASSSGLAGNQETQY
J gene: TRBJ2-3; V gene: TRBV12-3/TRBV12-4; CDR3 protein: ASSLQEADTQY
J gene: TRBJ2-1; V gene: TRBV29-1; CDR3 protein: SVPISGSSYNEQF
J gene: TRBJ2-1; V gene: TRBV6-4; CDR3 protein: ASSVTGGRNNEQF
J gene: TRBJ2-3; V gene: TRBV10-3; CDR3 protein: AISADSPADTQY
J gene: TRBJ1-4; V gene: TRBV15; CDR3 protein: ATSEGRGSEKLF
J gene: TRBJ2-2; V gene: TRBV5-4; CDR3 protein: ASSRTANTGELF
J gene: TRBJ2-6; V gene: TRBV27; CDR3 protein: ASSPRDSISGANVLT
J gene: TRBJ1-6; V gene: TRBV5-5; CDR3 protein: ASSLFASSYNSPLH
J gene: TRBJ1-2; V gene: TRBV12-3/TRBV12-4; CDR3 protein: ASSLGGGTRYT
J gene: TRBJ1-2; V gene: TRBV29-1; CDR3 protein: SVEDLIGYT
J gene: TRBJ1-5; V gene: TRBV20-1; CDR3 protein: SASPGPRNQPQH
J gene: TRBJ2-3; V gene: TRBV28; CDR3 protein: ASSLGQNTDTQY
J gene: TRBJ2-6; V gene: TRBV7-2; CDR3 protein: ASSYPGQGATGANVLT
J gene: TRBJ1-3; V gene: TRBV6-2/TRBV6-3; CDR3 protein: ASTRGGTSGNTIY
J gene: TRBJ2-2; V gene: TRBV4-2; CDR3 protein: ASSQERRLDQNTGELF
J gene: TRBJ2-6; V gene: TRBV5-4; CDR3 protein: ASSRLPRRSGANVLT
J gene: TRBJ2-5; V gene: TRBV5-1; CDR3 protein: ASGGIDQETQY
J gene: TRBJ2-1; V gene: TRBV29-1; CDR3 protein: SVGSGGALDEQF
J gene: TRBJ2-6; V gene: TRBV4-2; CDR3 protein: ASSQERTGSGANVLT
J gene: TRBJ2-7; V gene: TRBV6-1; CDR3 protein: ASSRGQVGEQY
J gene: TRBJ1-4; V gene: TRBV7-9; CDR3 protein: ASSRTGGNEKLF
J gene: TRBJ1-1; V gene: TRBV7-9; CDR3 protein: ASSRVEEAF
J gene: TRBJ1-1; V gene: TRBV29-1; CDR3 protein: SVAEPTNLMNTEAF
J gene: TRBJ1-1; V gene: TRBV29-1; CDR3 protein: SVEGLMNTEAF
J gene: TRBJ2-6; V gene: TRBV6-5; CDR3 protein: ASSPTGAHGANVLT
J gene: TRBJ1-1; V gene: TRBV7-9; CDR3 protein: ASRSDREAF
J gene: TRBJ2-5; V gene: TRBV7-9; CDR3 protein: ASSLGGLTPGYQETQY
J gene: TRBJ1-1; V gene: TRBV14; CDR3 protein: ASSNRQGANTEAF
J gene: TRBJ2-7; V gene: TRBV10-3; CDR3 protein: AISADSAYEQY
J gene: TRBJ2-3; V gene: TRBV7-2; CDR3 protein: ASSLGARESRTDTQY
J gene: TRBJ2-5; V gene: TRBV12-3/TRBV12-4; CDR3 protein: ASSLAPQGRGETQY
J gene: TRBJ1-5; V gene: TRBV5-1; CDR3 protein: ASSRGTGGNQPQH
J gene: TRBJ2-1; V gene: TRBV4-1; CDR3 protein: ASRSGYNEQF
J gene: TRBJ1-4; V gene: TRBV11-2; CDR3 protein: ASSPQGTVEKLF
J gene: TRBJ1-1; V gene: TRBV5-1; CDR3 protein: ASSKVRGTQGTEAF
J gene: TRBJ2-7; V gene: TRBV7-9; CDR3 protein: ASSLVREGTYEQY
J gene: TRBJ1-1; V gene: TRBV6-5; CDR3 protein: ASRFRGSVTEAF
J gene: TRBJ1-1; V gene: TRBV12-3/TRBV12-4; CDR3 protein: ASSLATVGTEAF
J gene: TRBJ1-1; V gene: TRBV29-1; CDR3 protein: SVLNTEAF
J gene: TRBJ2-7; V gene: TRBV11-2; CDR3 protein: ASSSPGERWYEQY
J gene: TRBJ2-2; V gene: TRBV11-3; CDR3 protein: ASSLGTVNTGELF